Given below is one T cell receptor (beta chain) in context. Its antigen is currently unknown. Method: immunoSEQ multiplex PCR; TCRdb's copy keeps in-frame clones and lacks some. The data contain more than 65,000 clones, 85% to 95% of them singletons. The data stem from a study of OX40 agonist ivuxolimab in advanced cancers. For the study at large: Dose-escalation patients' cancers were hepatocellular carcinoma, melanoma, renal cell or head and neck cancer.

Autoimmune disease history or systemic immunosuppression meant exclusion. Germline V gene data show CDR1 as SQVTM and CDR2 as ANQGSEA. After removal of 7 bases from V and 2 bases from J, the junction contained 5 bases not matched to a gene. CDR3 length: 12 amino acids. Study-wide results and limits: Not determined was the antigen specificity of the expanded peripheral T cells. Both blood CD4+ and CD8+ T cells showed clonal growth by week 6 at 0.1 to 3.0 mg/kg.

This chain uses TRBV29-1 with TRBJ2-7; 7 nucleotides line up with TRBD1. The source is an adult with an advanced solid tumor such as melanoma, head and neck, liver or kidney cancer. This specimen was CD4+ or CD8+ T cells sorted from blood, taken in a trial of the OX40 agonist ivuxolimab. The CDR3 spells CSAQGQAYEQYF. For the CDR3, the DNA is TGCAGCGCCCAAGGACAGGCCTACGAGCAGTACTTC.